Each of the 13 T cell receptor beta chains below was sequenced from the same sample in a study of control samples from healthy donors and cancer patients (TCRdb year 2020). Library generation was performed with the immunoSEQ multiplex PCR assay. TCRdb took this table from immuneACCESS and kept in-frame rearrangements with V and J called. Such tables lack part of the clones; where checked against another copy, unresolved V genes explain under half of the gap, and the rest is unexplained. The sample yields 95,000 to 150,000 clones; roughly 92% were counted once. 0.5% to 0.7% of the sample is in the top ten clones. The sequenced sample was PBMCs. These receptors all stem from a man older than 75 with head and neck cancer.

This chain connects TRBV25-1 to TRBJ2-7, with no clear D. V gave up 5 bases and J gave up 2 bases, with 13 bases separating them. The CDR3 runs to 14 residues. Per germline, CDR1 MGHDK and CDR2 SYGVNS. The CDR3 spells CASSKLDGTYEQYF. In DNA, the CDR3 is TGTGCCAGCAGTAAGCTGGACGGTACCTACGAGCAGTACTTC.

This chain joins TRBV5-4 and TRBJ2-3; tentative D call: TRBD2 (6 bases). V was shortened by 4 bases and J by 8 bases, with 20 bases between the two germline ends. Germline V CDR1 and CDR2: SGHNT, YYREEE (reference sequence). This CDR3 comprises 15 residues. The CDR3 sequence: CASSLWASAGGTQYF. CDR3 DNA sequence: TGTGCCAGCAGCCTTTGGGCTAGCGCCGGGGGTACGCAGTATTTT.

V usage is TRBV3-1 (or the pseudogene TRBV3-2) and J usage is TRBJ1-4; the D gene is possibly TRBD1 (5 bases). Germline loops: CDR1 LGHDT, CDR2 YNNKEL (reference sequence). Trimming took 4 bases from V and 5 from J, leaving 17 bases between them. CDR3 length: 16 amino acids. The CDR3 spells CASSPRRGAPNEKLFF. The CDR3 bases are TGTGCCAGCAGCCCAAGGCGAGGGGCCCCGAATGAAAAACTGTTTTTT.

V and J are TRBV29-1 and TRBJ1-2; TRBD1 might be the D (5 bases). CDR1 and CDR2 from the germline V gene are SQVTM and ANQGSEA. Trimming shortened V by 1 base and J by 4 bases, and 25 bases separated the two germline ends. The CDR3 runs 18 residues. The CDR3 nucleotides are TGCAGCGTTGAAGGGTGGGATCGGGACGGACGATATATCTATGGCTACACCTTC. Translated, it gives CSVEGWDRDGRYIYGYTF.

The rearrangement uses TRBV2 and TRBJ1-4, with unresolved D. This CDR3 is built from 14 residues. Trimming shortened V by 5 bases and J by 8 bases, and 15 bases separated the two germline ends. The germline V gene has CDR1 SNHLY and CDR2 FYNNEI. The CDR3, as DNA: TGTGCCAGCAGTCCGGACGTCAGGACCGAAAAACTGTTTTTT. Its translation is CASSPDVRTEKLFF.

The chain employs TRBV15 and TRBJ1-1; D unclear. CDR3 length equals 13 residues. Trimming shortened V by 0 bases and J by 1 base, and 3 bases separated the two germline ends. Germline V gene sequence: CDR1 LNHNV, CDR2 YYDKDF (reference sequence). CDR3 loop: CATSREWNTEAFF. The CDR3 DNA sequence: TGTGCCACCAGCAGAGAATGGAACACTGAAGCTTTCTTT.

The rearrangement links TRBV18 to TRBJ1-6; the match to TRBD1 covers 8 bases. This CDR3 is built from 13 residues. The J segment lost 8 bases and the V segment lost 3 bases, leaving 0 bases of the junction unmatched. Germline loops: CDR1 KGHSH, CDR2 LQKENI. CDR3 protein: CASSPDRDSPLHF. The CDR3 nucleotides read TGTGCCAGCTCACCGGACAGGGATTCACCCCTCCACTTT.

The rearrangement links TRBV3-1 (or the pseudogene TRBV3-2) to TRBJ2-3; 11 bases line up with TRBD2. The CDR3 is 19 amino acids. V dropped 3 bases and J dropped 6; count of bases not matched to a gene: 17. The germline CDR1 and CDR2 sequences are LGHDT and YNNKEL (reference sequence). As DNA, the CDR3 is TGTGCCAGCAGCCATGTGCTAGCGGGAGGCCCTAAATCTCGTGATACGCAGTATTTT. Its translation: CASSHVLAGGPKSRDTQYF.

The J gene is TRBJ1-6, the V gene TRBV14; D is ambiguous. V shed 4 bases and J shed 7 bases, with 11 bases lying between them. The CDR3 spans 14 residues. CDR1 and CDR2 (germline): SGHDN, FVKESK. The CDR3 nucleotides are TGTGCCAGCAGCCCTAGAGGATACAATTCACCCCTCCACTTT. Translated, it gives CASSPRGYNSPLHF. The full variable domain, rest sourced from reference TRBV14 and TRBJ1-6, is EAGVTQFPSHSVIEKGQTVTLRCDPISGHDNLYWYRRVMGKEIKFLLHFVKESKQDESGMPNNRFLAERTGGTYSTLKVQPAELEDSGVYFCASSPRGYNSPLHFGNGTRLTVT.

The chain employs TRBV6-6 and TRBJ1-3; D might be TRBD1 (5 bases). The V gene's germline CDR1 is MNHNY and CDR2 SVGAGI (reference sequence). CDR3 length: 15 residues. Trimming took off 4 bases at V and 0 bases at J, with 10 bases between the two ends. The CDR3 protein is CASSSLGDSGNTIYF. CDR3 coding DNA: TGTGCCAGCAGTTCCCTAGGGGACTCTGGAAACACCATATATTTT.

The genes are TRBV30 and TRBJ1-6; 7 bases align to TRBD1. With V trimmed by 0 bases and J by 10 bases, 3 bases remained unmatched. The CDR3 loop spans 13 amino acids. Germline CDR1 and CDR2: GTSNPN and SVGIG (reference sequence). CDR3 nucleotide sequence: TGTGCCTGGAGTGTACAGGGGCGATCACCCCTCCACTTT. Translated: CAWSVQGRSPLHF.

V gene TRBV29-1 combines with J gene TRBJ2-1; D possibly corresponds to TRBD2 (5 bases). V was shortened by 7 bases and J by 0 bases, with 13 bases between the two germline ends. In germline, CDR1 is SQVTM, CDR2 ANQGSEA. CDR3 length: 14 amino acids. CDR3 nucleotide sequence: TGCAGCGCCCTGGCGGGTAGCTCCTACAATGAGCAGTTCTTC. Encoded protein: CSALAGSSYNEQFF.

A few counts support this clone. The rearrangement joins TRBV9 to TRBJ2-3, with 9 bases aligning to TRBD1. Germline CDR1 reads SGDLS; CDR2 reads YYNGEE. The CDR3 spans 15 residues. J was trimmed by 4 bases and V by 4 bases; bases with no gene match: 7. The chain's CDR3 is CASSTKQGAPDTQYF. CDR3 sequence (DNA): TGTGCCAGCAGCACCAAACAGGGGGCCCCAGATACGCAGTATTTT.